The T cell receptor (beta chain) under discussion was sequenced for a study of T cell responses to AZD1222 COVID-19 vaccine. General observations from the study: Females made up more of the donors, who were largely white British, and clonal diversity may have come out too low. Without day 14 samples, only post-peak T cell repertoires were studied.

Of note for this clone: Its matching antigen is unknown.

The method was immunoSEQ multiplex PCR; TCRdb's version includes in-frame clones alone and lacks a portion of them. The sample has 110,000 to 150,000 clones; more than 80% are singletons. The starting material was peripheral blood, obtained on day 0 of AZD1222 vaccination. The sequence derives from an adult in good health.

The CDR3 sequence is CASSSRAGNTGELFF. The CDR3 bases are TGTGCCAGCAGCTCTAGGGCGGGAAACACCGGGGAGCTGTTTTTT. The chain links TRBV7-6 to TRBJ2-2, with D possibly TRBD2 on 6 matching bases. Between the trimmed V and J ends, which lost 4 bases and 2 bases, there was a span of 11 bases. Per germline, CDR1 SGHVS and CDR2 FNYEAQ. The CDR3 sequence is 15 residues long.